This T cell receptor beta chain was sequenced for a study of blood T cell repertoires in COVID-19. Study-wide context: The United States, Italy and Spain were the sources of the acute and convalescent COVID-19 samples. Nucleic acid was either cDNA or gDNA, and it came from T cells, B-cell-depleted T cells, or PBMCs.

This CDR3 is built from 15 residues. Trimming cost V 4 bases and J 5 bases; bases outside gene matches: 4. Germline V CDR1 and CDR2: SGHAT, FQNNGV. Authors' analysis steps: From reference gene primer amplification, estimates of nucleated cell counts were derived. Repertoires were generated with immunoSEQ multiplex PCR, while TCRdb's copy carries only in-frame clones and drops some. The D gene and trimming were derived from the DNA, and the V and J assignments and clone size from that table. The sample comprises about 200,000 clones, roughly 89% of which are singletons, and less than 0.7% rests with the top ten. This clone was recorded only once.

The clonotype comes from a man over 45 with acute or convalescent COVID-19. The chain uses TRBV11-2 and TRBJ2-1; 11 nucleotides agree with TRBD2. Specimen: peripheral blood. CDR3 region: CASSSGLAGNNEQFF. The CDR3, as DNA: TGTGCCAGCAGCTCAGGACTAGCGGGTAACAATGAGCAGTTCTTC.